This T cell receptor beta chain was identified in a study of blood T cell repertoires in COVID-19. CDR1 is MDHEN, CDR2 SYDVKM, per germline. The CDR3 loop spans 14 amino acids. With V trimmed by 6 bases and J by 8 bases, 7 bases remained unmatched. Study processing details: It was from reference gene primer amplification that nucleated cell counts were estimated. Assay: immunoSEQ multiplex PCR; the TCRdb copy retains only in-frame clones and omits some. V, J and clone size are taken as reported in that table, and D and trimming were inferred from the DNA itself. Of approximately 70,000 clones in the sample, around three quarters were seen once.

The specimen was peripheral blood. The receptor was isolated from a man between 60 and 70 years old with active or convalescent COVID-19. The V call is TRBV28, the J call TRBJ1-4; 9 bases line up with TRBD1. This CDR3 reads CASRLQGAGEKLFF. DNA for the CDR3: TGTGCCAGCAGGCTACAGGGGGCAGGGGAAAAACTGTTTTTT.